The T cell receptor (beta chain) described here comes from a study of OX40 agonist ivuxolimab in advanced cancers. On the study more broadly: Patients received intravenous ivuxolimab every 2 weeks at 0.01 to 10 mg/kg. Three patients, one with hepatocellular carcinoma and two with cutaneous melanoma, responded partially.

Blood got drawn at baseline, again on cycle 4 day 1, and then on cycle 7 day 1. With respect to this clone: Its target is not known.

Germline trimming cut 3 bases from V and 0 bases from J; bases unmatched to any gene: 6. CDR1 MNHEY and CDR2 SMNVEV come from the germline V gene (reference sequence). This CDR3 is built from 19 residues. Produced via immunoSEQ multiplex PCR; TCRdb's table is partial and in-frame only. The sample records 45,000 to 70,000 clones, 83% being singletons. Study-wide findings and caveats: Dose levels from 0.1 to 3.0 mg/kg saw CD4+ and CD8+ blood T cells expand clonally by week 6.

V and J are TRBV27 and TRBJ2-2; 14 nucleotides agree with TRBD2. The material was CD4+ or CD8+ T cells sorted from blood, obtained in a trial of the OX40 agonist ivuxolimab. This clonotype was sampled from an adult with an advanced solid tumor such as melanoma, head and neck, liver or kidney cancer. DNA for the CDR3: TGTGCCAGCAGTTTGGCCGGACTAGCGGGAGGCCCGAACACCGGGGAGCTGTTTTTT. This encodes CASSLAGLAGGPNTGELFF.